This T cell receptor (beta chain) comes out of a study of CD8+ T cells in alopecia areata. Overall study context: Patients took tofacitinib for 6 to 18 months, followed by 6 drug-free months.

The CDR3 sequence is 14 residues long. The germline V gene encodes CDR1 SGDLS and CDR2 YYNGEE. V was pared by 3 bases and J by 2 bases, with 4 bases of the junction left unmatched. About this clone itself: Its target is unknown.

Extracted RNA was reverse transcribed into cDNA, the sequencing template. Profiled with immunoSEQ multiplex PCR; TCRdb holds only in-frame clones, not every one. The sample records some 130,000 clones, approximately 49% being singletons. Overall study findings and caveats: The study found higher clonality in lesional than normal scalp, especially in alopecia totalis/universalis. Mice showed TCR sharing more clearly than patients did, possibly owing to HLA.

The chain couples TRBV9 to TRBJ2-5; the match to TRBD2 covers 7 bases. This TCR was recovered from a human donor with alopecia areata. Material: CD8+ T cells sorted from blood, obtained at week 0. The CDR3 sequence is CASSESSGQETQYF. The CDR3 coding sequence is TGTGCCAGCAGCGAGTCTAGCGGACAAGAGACCCAGTACTTC. The full variable domain, with the rest looked up from reference TRBV9 and TRBJ2-5, is DSGVTQTPKHLITATGQRVTLRCSPRSGDLSVYWYQQSLDQGLQFLIQYYNGEERAKGNILERFSAQQFPDLHSELNLSSLELGDSALYFCASSESSGQETQYFGPGTRLLVL.